These 6 T cell receptor beta chains came from one sample sequenced in a study of control samples from healthy donors and cancer patients. Assay: immunoSEQ multiplex PCR; the TCRdb copy retains only in-frame clones and omits some. This sample yields approximately 140,000 clones, of which under 90% are seen a single time; 6.5% to 9.5% belongs to the top ten. The sample consisted of PBMCs. These receptors were obtained from a man between 50 and 59 years old with head and neck cancer.

The V call is TRBV3-1 (or the pseudogene TRBV3-2), the J call TRBJ2-3; TRBD1 might be the D (6 bases). The CDR3 has 17 amino acids. The germline V gene has CDR1 LGHDT and CDR2 YNNKEL (reference sequence). Deletions cut 4 bases from V and 0 bases from J, with 17 bases between. The CDR3 nucleotides are TGTGCCAGCAGCCCAACAGTTTTAGGACAGAGCACAGATACGCAGTATTTT. Amino acid sequence: CASSPTVLGQSTDTQYF.

V is TRBV7-9 and J is TRBJ2-1; D perhaps matches TRBD2 (6 bases). V dropped 5 bases and J dropped 2 bases, with 16 bases sitting between them. This CDR3 has 16 residues. Germline CDR1 is SEHNR and CDR2 is FQNEAQ (reference sequence). Here the CDR3 reads CASSPRTGRTYNEQFF. The CDR3 region has the DNA TGTGCCAGCAGCCCCCGGACCGGGAGAACCTACAATGAGCAGTTCTTC.

V and J are TRBV30 and TRBJ2-7, with D uncertain. Trimming pared 8 bases from V and 0 bases from J, leaving 8 bases between. CDR3 length: 11 residues. Germline CDR1 GTSNPN, CDR2 SVGIG (reference sequence). The CDR3 coding sequence is TGTGCCCTTGGGAACTCCTACGAGCAGTACTTC. Residues: CALGNSYEQYF.

This rearrangement joins TRBV5-8 to TRBJ2-1; D possibly corresponds to TRBD2 (6 bases). The CDR3 is made up of 15 amino acids. Germline values: CDR1 SGHTS, CDR2 YDEGEE. V was cut by 4 bases and J by 5 bases, with 16 bases left in between. The chain's CDR3 is CASSPRDSLDNEQFF. The CDR3, as DNA: TGTGCCAGCAGCCCCCGGGACTCACTAGACAATGAGCAGTTCTTC.

The chain is built from TRBV18 and TRBJ2-2; D gene unclear. Germline loops: CDR1 KGHSH, CDR2 LQKENI. V was cut by 4 bases and J by 0 bases, with 12 bases left in between. There are 16 residues in the CDR3. The CDR3 sequence is CASSLPPGANTGELFF. DNA of the CDR3: TGTGCCAGCTCACTCCCCCCAGGCGCGAACACCGGGGAGCTGTTTTTT.

In nucleotides, the CDR3 is TGTGCCAGTAGTGCCTCGGGACTAGCGAATGAGCAGTTCTTC. Encoded protein: CASSASGLANEQFF. The chain combines TRBV19 with TRBJ2-1; 10 nucleotides line up with TRBD2. CDR3 length: 14 amino acids. CDR1 is LNHDA and CDR2 is SQIVND in the germline V gene (reference sequence). The V gene end was trimmed by 5 bases and the J gene end by 7 bases; junction bases not matched to a gene: 5.